The 20 T cell receptor beta chains below all came from one sample that was sequenced in a study of blood T cell repertoires in COVID-19. The table came from immunoSEQ multiplex PCR; TCRdb's copy has only in-frame clones and leaves some out. In the table there are more than 95,000 clones, 75% to 90% of which are singletons. Sample: peripheral blood. The receptors were sampled from a woman older than 75 with COVID-19, enrolled during active disease.

The chain is built from TRBV7-2 and TRBJ2-7; D is perhaps TRBD1 (5 bases). The V end lost 5 bases, the J end lost 7 bases, and 24 bases lay between the germline ends. The CDR3 runs 16 residues. The germline V gene has CDR1 SGHTA and CDR2 FQGNSA. This chain's CDR3 is CASSTRSGHSAQEQYF. The CDR3 DNA reads as TGTGCCAGCAGCACCAGGTCTGGACATTCGGCACAGGAGCAGTACTTC. The full variable domain, with the rest looked up from reference TRBV7-2 and TRBJ2-7, is GAGVSQSPSNKVTEKGKDVELRCDPISGHTALYWYRQSLGQGLEFLIYFQGNSAPDKSGLPSDRFSAERTGGSVSTLTIQRTQQEDSAVYLCASSTRSGHSAQEQYFGPGTRLTVT.

The V and J genes are TRBV4-3 and TRBJ2-2; TRBD2 matches 9 bases. The V gene end was trimmed by 4 bases and the J gene end by 6 bases; junction bases not matched to a gene: 12. The CDR3 runs to 17 residues. Germline V gene data show CDR1 as LGHNA and CDR2 as YSLEER. CDR3 protein: CASSPSLAGVRAGELFF. CDR3 DNA sequence: TGCGCCAGCAGCCCCTCTTTAGCGGGAGTTAGGGCCGGGGAGCTGTTTTTT.

CDR3 region: CASSLESAGVIYEQYF. The CDR3 nucleotides are TGTGCCAGCAGCTTAGAATCGGCGGGAGTAATCTACGAGCAGTACTTC. The V call is TRBV11-2, the J call TRBJ2-7; 7 bases are shared with TRBD2. J lost 3 bases, V lost 0 bases, and 8 bases had no gene match. Germline lookup yields CDR1 SGHAT and CDR2 FQNNGV. The CDR3 is 16 amino acids.

V usage is TRBV6-2 or TRBV6-3 and J usage is TRBJ2-3; TRBD2 agrees at 9 bases. CDR1 and CDR2 from the germline V gene are MNHEY and SVGEGT. The CDR3 spans 14 residues. V gave up 5 bases and J gave up 3 bases; unmatched junction bases: 3. The DNA of the CDR3 is TGTGCCAGCAGTAGAGCGGGAGGTACAGATACGCAGTATTTT. Protein sequence: CASSRAGGTDTQYF.

The V and J genes are TRBV5-4 and TRBJ2-3; 7 nucleotides align to TRBD2. CDR1 is SGHNT, CDR2 YYREEE, per germline (reference sequence). The CDR3 has 14 amino acids. Trimming took 3 bases from V and 4 from J; bases not matched to a gene: 5. DNA of the CDR3: TGTGCCAGCAGCTCGATTGGGGGGGCAGATACGCAGTATTTT. It yields the protein CASSSIGGADTQYF.

DNA for the CDR3: TGCGCCAGCAGCGACCCCGGGGTAGGAGGCACCGGGGAGCTGTTTTTT. It specifies CASSDPGVGGTGELFF. The chain recombines TRBV5-1 with TRBJ2-2, with D maybe TRBD2 (5 bases). Germline-derived CDR1 and CDR2 are SGHRS and YFSETQ. The CDR3 runs 16 residues. V shed 4 bases and J shed 4 bases, with 17 bases lying between them.

The chain employs TRBV19 and TRBJ2-3, with 8 positions matching TRBD1. Germline CDR1 is LNHDA and CDR2 is SQIVND (reference sequence). V was clipped by 4 bases and J by 3 bases; unmatched bases: 3. There are 14 residues in the CDR3. CDR3 loop: CASSRRTGTDTQYF. The CDR3 DNA reads as TGTGCCAGTAGTAGACGGACAGGGACAGATACGCAGTATTTT.

The J gene is TRBJ2-3, the V gene TRBV18, with D maybe TRBD2 (5 bases). Germline CDR1 is KGHSH and CDR2 is LQKENI. The CDR3 consists of 15 residues. Trimming removed 6 bases from V and 3 bases from J, with 16 bases in between. Written as DNA, the CDR3 is TGTGCCAGCTCCGACAAGCGAGGGTTTACAGATACGCAGTATTTT. Protein sequence: CASSDKRGFTDTQYF.

This clone was counted a few times. The rearrangement links TRBV2 to TRBJ1-5, with a tentative D call TRBD1 (5 bases). The V end lost 3 bases, the J end lost 5 bases, and 11 bases lay between the germline ends. The CDR3 contains 14 residues. Germline-derived CDR1 and CDR2 are SNHLY and FYNNEI. In DNA form, the CDR3 reads TGTGCCAGCAGTGATCGCGGCAGGGATCAGCCCCAGCATTTT. Protein: CASSDRGRDQPQHF.

This rearrangement joins TRBV7-9 to TRBJ2-3, with D possibly being TRBD1 (6 bases). The CDR3 extends over 14 amino acids. The germline V and J ends were trimmed by 6 bases and 4 bases, with 14 bases remaining between them. Germline CDR1 and CDR2: SEHNR and FQNEAQ (reference sequence). The CDR3 DNA is TGTGCCAGCAGGTACAGGGATTCCGCAGATACGCAGTATTTT. This translates into CASRYRDSADTQYF.

A note on this clone: Other nucleotide sequences from this sample produce the same CDR3. The chain couples TRBV6-5 to TRBJ1-4; TRBD1 agrees at 7 bases. Per germline, CDR1 MNHEY and CDR2 SVGAGI. The CDR3 is 13 amino acids. J was trimmed by 4 bases and V by 6 bases; bases with no gene match: 2. The CDR3 spells CASRGTVNEKLFF. The CDR3 bases are TGTGCCAGCAGGGGGACAGTTAATGAAAAACTGTTTTTT.

The chain carries TRBV6-2 or TRBV6-3 and TRBJ2-3; tentative D call: TRBD2 (6 bases). The germline CDR1 and CDR2 sequences are MNHEY and SVGEGT. The germline V and J ends were trimmed by 6 bases and 9 bases, with 13 bases remaining between them. The CDR3 has 12 amino acids. CDR3 nucleotides: TGTGCCAGCAGCTCCCCTGGGGGGACGCAGTATTTT. Translation: CASSSPGGTQYF.

As to this clone: A junction end diverges from the germline sequence, so it may reflect a read error. This sequence joins TRBV7-7 and TRBJ2-7, with D possibly being TRBD1 (6 bases). This CDR3 has 14 residues. Looked up from germline, CDR1 is SSHAT and CDR2 is FNYEAQ (reference sequence). The CDR3 DNA follows: TGTGCTAGCAGCTTGGTTTTGGGGGCGGGCGAGCAGTACTTC. Protein sequence: CASSLVLGAGEQYF.

V and J are TRBV5-1 and TRBJ2-3, with 8 bases matching TRBD2. Germline loops: CDR1 SGHRS, CDR2 YFSETQ. The CDR3 is made up of 15 amino acids. The ends lost 3 bases at V and 3 bases at J; junction bases unmatched: 6. The CDR3 bases are TGCGCCAGCAGCTCCAGCGGGAGTACTACAGATACGCAGTATTTT. Residues: CASSSSGSTTDTQYF.

The chain combines TRBV25-1 with TRBJ2-1, with TRBD2 identical over 7 bases. V shed 3 bases, J shed 8 bases, and the junction held 4 bases outside the gene matches. The CDR3 has 13 amino acids. Per germline, CDR1 MGHDK and CDR2 SYGVNS. The CDR3 sequence is CASSDPLAYEQFF. CDR3 bases: TGTGCCAGCAGTGACCCACTAGCGTATGAGCAGTTCTTC. Combining the CDR3 with reference TRBV25-1 and TRBJ2-1 gives the whole variable domain EADIYQTPRYLVIGTGKKITLECSQTMGHDKMYWYQQDPGMELHLIHYSYGVNSTEKGDLSSESTVSRIRTEHFPLTLESARPSHTSQYLCASSDPLAYEQFFGPGTRLTVL.

The chain has TRBV19 and TRBJ1-1, with unresolved D. This CDR3 contains 13 residues. The V and J ends lost 7 bases and 5 bases respectively, with 14 bases between them. The germline V gene encodes CDR1 LNHDA and CDR2 SQIVND (reference sequence). The CDR3 nucleotides are TGTGCCAGTATCTCCACGACTAGTACTGAAGCTTTCTTT. This codes for CASISTTSTEAFF.

The V gene is TRBV27, the J gene TRBJ1-1; D remains unclear. CDR3 length: 13 residues. Germline V gene data show CDR1 as MNHEY and CDR2 as SMNVEV (reference sequence). V was trimmed by 10 bases and J by 3 bases, leaving 15 bases between them. The CDR3 region has the DNA TGTGCCACTCAGTTGTCCATGGACACTGAAGCTTTCTTT. Its translation is CATQLSMDTEAFF.

The chain links TRBV19 to TRBJ2-2; TRBD1 aligns across 10 bases. Germline trimming cut 8 bases from V and 6 bases from J; bases unmatched to any gene: 0. Germline V gene lookup returns CDR1 LNHDA and CDR2 SQIVND (reference sequence). This CDR3 has 12 residues. The CDR3 region is CASDRGPGELFF. The CDR3 coding sequence is TGTGCCAGTGACAGGGGGCCCGGGGAGCTGTTTTTT.

The CDR3 coding sequence is TGTGCCAGCAGCGGCATACGACAGGGAGGGAACACTGAAGCTTTCTTT. Residues: CASSGIRQGGNTEAFF. The V and J genes are TRBV9 and TRBJ1-1, with 7 bases aligning to TRBD1. Germline V gene data show CDR1 as SGDLS and CDR2 as YYNGEE. The CDR3 runs to 16 residues. V gave up 3 bases and J gave up 1 base; unmatched junction bases: 9. Full variable domain (remainder filled in from reference TRBV9 and TRBJ1-1): DSGVTQTPKHLITATGQRVTLRCSPRSGDLSVYWYQQSLDQGLQFLIQYYNGEERAKGNILERFSAQQFPDLHSELNLSSLELGDSALYFCASSGIRQGGNTEAFFGQGTRLTVV.

V gene TRBV25-1 combines with J gene TRBJ1-2; weak D call: TRBD1 (5 bases). V dropped 8 bases and J dropped 2 bases, with 9 bases sitting between them. Germline V lookup: CDR1 MGHDK, CDR2 SYGVNS. This CDR3 contains 12 residues. The CDR3 DNA sequence: TGTGCCAGCGCCGCAGGGAACTATGGCTACACCTTC. Its translation is CASAAGNYGYTF.